The rows below give T cell receptor beta chains drawn from one sample of a study of cytomegalovirus exposure and HLA in healthy donors. Only in-frame clones appear in the TCRdb table, and some are missing; sequencing was by immunoSEQ multiplex PCR. There are around 150,000 clones in the sample; approximately 86% occur only once, and approximately 2.2% lies in the top ten. The specimen was PBMCs. The receptors originated from a woman under 30 in good health and CMV-seronegative. Both conserved end residues are part of each CDR3. The D gene is left open where the match is weak. Not all rows give a size; the values are once, few, many and, for expanded clones, a class.

>TRBV6-1|TRBJ1-2|once|TRBD1
CASSTGSTGFYGYTF
TGTGCCAGCAGTACCGGATCGACAGGGTTTTATGGCTACACCTTC
>TRBV28|TRBJ2-7|.|TRBD1
CATDVAGQGNEQYF
TGTGCCACGGACGTCGCGGGACAGGGGAACGAGCAGTACTTC
>TRBV4-2|TRBJ1-2|.|.
CASSQSTDNYGYTF
TGTGCCAGCAGCCAATCGACTGATAACTATGGCTACACCTTC
>TRBV28|TRBJ2-7|.|.
CASSRGPYQNF
TGTGCCAGCAGTCGCGGCCCCTATCAGAACTTC
>TRBV11-2|TRBJ2-1|.|TRBD2
CASSLRGEHEQFF
TGTGCCAGCAGCTTACGGGGGGAGCATGAGCAGTTCTTC
>TRBV18|TRBJ2-6|.|.
CASSPGSGANVLTF
TGTGCCAGCTCACCCGGGAGTGGGGCCAACGTCCTGACTTTC
>TRBV7-9|TRBJ1-1|.|.
CASRYPRVGANTEAFF
TGTGCCAGCAGGTACCCACGGGTGGGGGCGAACACTGAAGCTTTCTTT
>TRBV10-3|TRBJ1-2|.|TRBD1
CAKRETGGLYGYTF
TGTGCCAAAAGGGAGACAGGGGGACTCTATGGCTACACCTTC
>TRBV18|TRBJ1-1|.|TRBD1
CASSQLGQGETEAFF
TGTGCCAGCTCACAGTTGGGACAGGGGGAGACTGAAGCTTTCTTT
>TRBV9|TRBJ2-6|.|.
CASSYHRELGANVLTF
TGTGCCAGCAGCTACCACAGGGAATTAGGGGCCAACGTCCTGACTTTC
>TRBV27|TRBJ1-6|few|TRBD1
CASSAGGWEGSPLHF
TGTGCCAGCAGCGCAGGGGGCTGGGAGGGGTCGCCCCTCCACTTT
>TRBV12-5|TRBJ2-7|.|.
CASGLLPQNEQYF
TGTGCTAGTGGTTTGTTGCCCCAGAACGAGCAGTACTTC
>TRBV14|TRBJ2-7|.|.
CASSYGYEQYF
TGTGCCAGCAGCTACGGCTACGAGCAGTACTTC
>TRBV5-1|TRBJ1-1|.|TRBD1
CASSLTGGDTEAFF
TGCGCCAGCAGCTTGACAGGGGGTGACACTGAAGCTTTCTTT
>TRBV4-3|TRBJ1-2|once|.
CASSQALRGQIDGYTF
TGCGCCAGCAGCCAAGCTTTACGCGGACAGATTGATGGCTACACCTTC
>TRBV6-5|TRBJ2-5|.|.
CATHAGNRQETQYF
TGTGCCACCCATGCAGGGAATAGGCAAGAGACCCAGTACTTC
>TRBV13|TRBJ2-7|.|.
CASSPYMTSSYEQYF
TGTGCCAGCAGTCCGTACATGACTAGCTCCTACGAGCAGTACTTC
>TRBV4-1|TRBJ2-7|.|TRBD2
CASSQVSSGETYEQYF
TGCGCCAGCAGCCAAGTATCTAGCGGAGAAACCTACGAGCAGTACTTC
>TRBV5-1|TRBJ1-1|.|.
CASSSTDTEAFF
TGCGCCAGCAGCTCCACAGACACTGAAGCTTTCTTT
>TRBV5-4|TRBJ2-3|.|.
CASSRNTDTQYF
TGTGCCAGCAGCCGTAACACAGATACGCAGTATTTT
>TRBV11-2|TRBJ2-1|.|.
CASSSIAVDRTNEQFF
TGTGCCAGCAGCTCGATCGCCGTCGACAGGACTAATGAGCAGTTCTTC
>TRBV13|TRBJ2-7|.|.
CASRKGLRGYEQYF
TGTGCCAGCAGAAAGGGACTTAGGGGCTACGAGCAGTACTTC
>TRBV15|TRBJ2-7|.|TRBD2
CATSTISGGAGRYEQYF
TGTGCCACCAGCACTATAAGCGGGGGCGCGGGTCGATACGAGCAGTACTTC
>TRBV6-5|TRBJ2-7|.|.
CASRNRGQQYF
TGTGCCAGCAGGAACAGAGGGCAGCAGTACTTC
>TRBV6-1|TRBJ2-3|few|.
CASTMAAGTDTQYF
TGTGCCAGCACCATGGCCGCGGGCACAGATACGCAGTATTTT
>TRBV6-5|TRBJ1-2|.|TRBD1
CASSSAGTGRGYTF
TGTGCCAGCAGTTCCGCCGGGACAGGGAGAGGCTACACCTTC
>TRBV10-3|TRBJ2-3|.|TRBD2
CAISESALAGDTTDTQYF
TGTGCCATCAGTGAGTCGGCTCTAGCGGGGGACACCACAGATACGCAGTATTTT
>TRBV28|TRBJ1-3|.|TRBD1
CASSAGGQGAMAIYF
TGTGCCAGCAGTGCGGGGGGACAGGGAGCGATGGCCATATATTTT
>TRBV4-3|TRBJ2-2|.|.
CASSEGRNTGELFF
TGCGCCAGCAGCGAAGGCAGGAACACCGGGGAGCTGTTTTTT
>TRBV4-1|TRBJ2-2|.|.
CASSQEAVTGELFF
TGCGCCAGCAGCCAAGAAGCGGTGACCGGGGAGCTGTTTTTT
>TRBV27|TRBJ2-1|.|.
CASSLTGRYNEQFF
TGTGCCAGCAGTTTAACAGGGCGCTACAATGAGCAGTTCTTC
>TRBV30|TRBJ1-4|.|TRBD1
CAWIGTGGVGEKLFF
TGTGCCTGGATCGGGACAGGCGGGGTAGGGGAAAAACTGTTTTTT
>TRBV27|TRBJ2-7|.|TRBD1
CASSFRDRGTYEQYF
TGTGCCAGCAGTTTCCGGGACAGGGGGACCTACGAGCAGTACTTC
>TRBV11-2|TRBJ2-3|once|.
CASSRGAGTDTQYF
TGTGCCAGCAGCCGGGGAGCTGGCACAGATACGCAGTATTTT
>TRBV6-1|TRBJ2-2|.|.
CASSDFGVIEVGELFF
TGTGCCAGCAGTGATTTCGGGGTTATAGAAGTCGGGGAGCTGTTTTTT
>TRBV7-2|TRBJ1-1|.|.
CASSLALFTVNTEAFF
TGTGCCAGCAGCTTAGCGCTTTTCACGGTGAACACTGAAGCTTTCTTT
>TRBV27|TRBJ2-2|once|.
CASSSYTGELFF
TGTGCCAGCAGTTCTTACACCGGGGAGCTGTTTTTT
>TRBV10-3|TRBJ2-2|.|TRBD2
CAISGLLAGGGTGELFF
TGTGCCATCAGTGGATTACTAGCGGGAGGGGGCACCGGGGAGCTGTTTTTT
>TRBV25-1|TRBJ2-7|.|.
CASSGGIFTSSYEQYF
TGTGCCAGCAGTGGGGGCATTTTTACGTCATCCTACGAGCAGTACTTC
>TRBV7-6|TRBJ1-3|.|.
CASSYGQRPGNTIYF
TGTGCCAGCAGCTACGGTCAGAGGCCTGGAAACACCATATATTTT
>TRBV19|TRBJ2-2|.|TRBD1
CASQKQGARTGELFF
TGTGCCAGCCAGAAACAGGGGGCGCGAACCGGGGAGCTGTTTTTT
>TRBV7-2|TRBJ1-2|once|.
CASSSTTGNYGYTF
TGTGCCAGCAGCTCCACTACAGGGAACTATGGCTACACCTTC
>TRBV6-4|TRBJ2-1|.|TRBD1
CASSDSPGQGVREQFF
TGTGCCAGCAGTGACTCGCCGGGACAGGGGGTACGGGAGCAGTTCTTC
>TRBV14|TRBJ2-3|.|.
CASSQVDYTDTQYF
TGTGCCAGCAGCCAAGTAGACTACACAGATACGCAGTATTTT
>TRBV27|TRBJ1-1|.|TRBD1
CASSRGQGVPEAFF
TGTGCCAGCAGTCGGGGACAGGGAGTCCCTGAAGCTTTCTTT
>TRBV4-3|TRBJ2-1|once|TRBD1
CASSQARTGGSYNEQFF
TGCGCCAGCAGCCAAGCCCGAACAGGGGGCTCCTACAATGAGCAGTTCTTC
>TRBV7-2|TRBJ2-3|.|.
CASSSPRTVSGDTQYF
TGTGCCAGCAGCTCTCCTCGGACTGTTTCAGGAGATACGCAGTATTTT
>TRBV11-2|TRBJ1-2|few|TRBD1
CASSPDRGRDGYTF
TGTGCCAGCAGCCCCGACAGGGGACGGGATGGCTACACCTTC
>TRBV9|TRBJ2-6|.|.
CASSLLGVSGANVLTF
TGTGCCAGCAGCTTACTTGGTGTTTCTGGGGCCAACGTCCTGACTTTC
>TRBV9|TRBJ1-2|.|.
CASSVVGVNYGYTF
TGTGCCAGCAGCGTAGTCGGGGTAAACTATGGCTACACCTTC
>TRBV5-1|TRBJ1-3|once|.
CASSSQWMGGLRNTIYF
TGCGCCAGCAGCTCCCAGTGGATGGGAGGGTTAAGAAACACCATATATTTT
>TRBV18|TRBJ2-5|.|TRBD1
CASSRAWTGQETQYF
TGTGCCAGCTCACGGGCCTGGACAGGACAAGAGACCCAGTACTTC
>TRBV4-1|TRBJ1-3|.|.
CASSQEVPGVFSGNTIYF
TGCGCCAGCAGCCAAGAAGTCCCCGGGGTCTTCTCTGGAAACACCATATATTTT
>TRBV7-9|TRBJ1-1|.|.
CASSLGSQRATEAFF
TGTGCCAGCAGCTTAGGAAGTCAGCGGGCAACTGAAGCTTTCTTT